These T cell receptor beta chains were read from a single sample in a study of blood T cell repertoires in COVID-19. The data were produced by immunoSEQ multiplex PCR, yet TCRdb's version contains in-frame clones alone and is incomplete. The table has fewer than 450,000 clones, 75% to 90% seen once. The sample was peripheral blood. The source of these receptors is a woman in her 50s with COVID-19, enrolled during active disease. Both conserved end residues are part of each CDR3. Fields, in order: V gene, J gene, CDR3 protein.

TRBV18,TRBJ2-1,CASSPRLAGGLFFF
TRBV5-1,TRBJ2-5,CASSTQGQETQYF
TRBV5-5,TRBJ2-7,CASSLEAGIGWEQYF
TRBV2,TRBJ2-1,CASSEALRSAGEQFF
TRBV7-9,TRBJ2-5,CASSLGTGGETQYF
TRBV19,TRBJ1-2,CASSRTNYGYTF
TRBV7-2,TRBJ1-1,CASSLGPSAGGEAFF
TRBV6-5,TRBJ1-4,CASSYSYSRSNEKLFF
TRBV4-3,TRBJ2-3,CASSQARDRGYLDTQYF
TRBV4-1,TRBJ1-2,CASSQVTGGGYTF
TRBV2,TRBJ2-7,CASSGAGGRQGAGEQYF
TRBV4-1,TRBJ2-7,CASSLAHGQSYEQYF
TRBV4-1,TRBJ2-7,CASSQAGLGVYEQYF
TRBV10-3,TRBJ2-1,CAITSGYNEQFF
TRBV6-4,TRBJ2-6,CASGNPGANVLTF
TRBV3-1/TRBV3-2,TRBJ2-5,CASSQKTSGAQYF
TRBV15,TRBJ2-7,CATSSGGRYEQYF
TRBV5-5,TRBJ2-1,CASSLVGGPVNEQFF
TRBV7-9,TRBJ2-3,CASSIRGADTQYF
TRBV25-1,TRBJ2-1,CASSPSGGRGNEQFF
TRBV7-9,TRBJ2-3,CASSLSQSTDTQYF
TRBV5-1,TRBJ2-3,CASSTGTSGSLSGTQYF
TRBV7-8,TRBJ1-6,CASSLEGGGSPLHF
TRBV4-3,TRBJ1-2,CASSQDPSGYGYTF
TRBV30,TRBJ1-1,CAWKRTSGMNTEAFF
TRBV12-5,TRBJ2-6,CASGLLHGGANVLTF
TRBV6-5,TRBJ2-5,CASTFSGGQETQYF
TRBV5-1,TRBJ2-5,CASSFLPSGRAVSLETQYF
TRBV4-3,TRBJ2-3,CASSQVSRRDTQYF
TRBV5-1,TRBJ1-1,CASSPRAGNTEAFF
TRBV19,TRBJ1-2,CASSLQGYGYTF
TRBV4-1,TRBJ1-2,CASSQDLGGGYTF
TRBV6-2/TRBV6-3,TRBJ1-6,CASSRGQISSPLHF
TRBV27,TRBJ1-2,CASSAPGQGNYGYTF
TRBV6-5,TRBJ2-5,CASRGGHQETQYF
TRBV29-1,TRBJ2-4,CSVLPGGQYGAKNIQYF
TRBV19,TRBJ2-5,CASSRATRFTQETQYF
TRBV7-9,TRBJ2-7,CASSRGVGQASYEQYF
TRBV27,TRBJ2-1,CASRTTSKSSYNEQFF
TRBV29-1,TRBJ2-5,CSVAGGPETQYF
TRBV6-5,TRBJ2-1,CASSTLNSGNNEQFF
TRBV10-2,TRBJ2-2,CASSVGRGSKTGELFF
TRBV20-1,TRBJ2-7,CSARGGGEQYF
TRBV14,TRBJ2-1,CASSQGLAGGPGEQFF
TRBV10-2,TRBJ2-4,CASRDTGRGVAKNIQYF
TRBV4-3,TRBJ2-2,CASSQKPISANTGELFF
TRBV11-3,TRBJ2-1,CASSFSSYNEQFF
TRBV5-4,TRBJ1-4,CASSPRGGVNEKLFF
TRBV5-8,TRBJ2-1,CASDGGTGIYNEQFF
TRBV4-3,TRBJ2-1,CASSQAGGRAAYNEQFF
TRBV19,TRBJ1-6,CASRTREGGNSPLHF
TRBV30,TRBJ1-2,CAWKTGPLNYGYTF
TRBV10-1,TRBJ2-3,CASSDGASGATDTQYF
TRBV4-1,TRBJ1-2,CASSQGRGQITYGYTF
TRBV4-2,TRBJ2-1,CASSRTIRLAGVVGNEQFF
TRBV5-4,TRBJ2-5,CASSSPPLRETQYF
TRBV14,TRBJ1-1,CASSQRFYFGGTEAFF